A selection of T cell receptor beta chains follows, all from one sample in a study of shared clonotypes between healthy human individuals. This table comes from immunoSEQ multiplex PCR, and its TCRdb copy is limited to in-frame clones, with some not included. Among about 190,000 clones listed, 66% were seen once. The specimen was memory CD4+ T cells sorted from blood. The receptor source for this set is a young man in good health. Both conserved end residues are part of each CDR3. A D gene is named only where the DNA matches it firmly. Only part of the rows carry a size: once, few, many, or a class if the clone is expanded.

V gene	J gene	clone size	CDR3 length	D gene	CDR3 DNA	CDR3 protein
TRBV29-1	TRBJ2-1	.	14	TRBD2	TGCAGCGTTCTAGCGGGAGGAAGGTTTGGTGAGCAGTTCTTC	CSVLAGGRFGEQFF
TRBV7-6	TRBJ2-7	.	12	.	TGTGCCAGCAGAATAGGAGACGGAGTTCAGTACTTC	CASRIGDGVQYF
TRBV5-4	TRBJ2-3	.	13	.	TGTGCCAGCAGCCCCGAGCCCCAGACTCTGCAGTATTTT	CASSPEPQTLQYF
TRBV10-3	TRBJ2-7	.	13	.	TGTGCCATCGGAAATGGGGGTTCCTACGGGCAGTACTTC	CAIGNGGSYGQYF
TRBV11-2	TRBJ2-7	.	15	TRBD2	TGTGCCAGCAGCTTGGTTAGCGGGAGGGACTACGAGCAGTACTTC	CASSLVSGRDYEQYF
TRBV5-5	TRBJ2-3	once	16	.	TGTGCCAGCAGCTTTTTCTCTGGGACCGGAACAGATACGCAGTATTTT	CASSFFSGTGTDTQYF
TRBV10-3	TRBJ2-3	.	18	TRBD2	TGTGCCATCAGTGAGTCTATAGGACTAGCGGGAGGCACAGATACGCAGTATTTT	CAISESIGLAGGTDTQYF
TRBV27	TRBJ2-7	few	15	.	TGTGCCAGCAGTTTATTCCAGGGTGTCGGGAACGAGCAGTACTTC	CASSLFQGVGNEQYF
TRBV9	TRBJ2-3	.	13	.	TGTGCCAGCAGCTCCAGGGCCACAGATACGCAGTATTTT	CASSSRATDTQYF
TRBV4-2	TRBJ2-2	.	14	.	TGTGCCAGCAGCCTCGTCGGGTTGTCCGGGGAGCTGTTTTTT	CASSLVGLSGELFF
TRBV11-3	TRBJ2-7	.	13	.	TGTGCCAGCAGCTTAGCTGGGTCCCACGAGCAGTACTTC	CASSLAGSHEQYF
TRBV20-1	TRBJ2-5	.	11	.	TGCAGTGCTGGGGACCTACGGACCCAGTACTTC	CSAGDLRTQYF
TRBV30	TRBJ1-3	.	15	.	TGTGCCTGGACATCTATGGGGGGATCTGGAAACACCATATATTTT	CAWTSMGGSGNTIYF
TRBV11-2	TRBJ2-3	.	17	TRBD1	TGTGCCAGCAGCTTCCGTGGGACAGGGGGGAACACAGATACGCAGTATTTT	CASSFRGTGGNTDTQYF
TRBV7-2	TRBJ1-2	few	13	.	TGTGCCAGCAGCTTAGGGTCGGCCTATGGCTACACCTTC	CASSLGSAYGYTF
TRBV5-6	TRBJ2-7	.	14	.	TGTGCCAGCAGCCCAAGGACAGCCGCCTCTGAGCAGTACTTC	CASSPRTAASEQYF
TRBV7-9	TRBJ2-2	once	14	.	TGTGCCAGCAGCTTAGAAGGATACACCGGGGAGCTGTTTTTT	CASSLEGYTGELFF
TRBV9	TRBJ1-4	.	14	TRBD1	TGTGCCAGCACAAGGACAGGGGGGAATGAAAAACTGTTTTTT	CASTRTGGNEKLFF
TRBV5-1	TRBJ2-7	.	16	TRBD1	TGCGCCAGCAGCTTGCGCGCCGGGACAGGGTCGAATCAGCAGTACTTC	CASSLRAGTGSNQQYF
TRBV6-1	TRBJ2-4	few	16	TRBD1	TGTGCCAGCAGTGAAGTCCCAGGGGGAGCCAAAAACATTCAGTACTTC	CASSEVPGGAKNIQYF
TRBV6-1	TRBJ2-3	.	13	.	TGTGCCGGAGGGACACGGGGCATCGATACGCAGTATTTT	CAGGTRGIDTQYF
TRBV18	TRBJ2-3	.	16	.	TGTGCCAGCTCACCACGAGTCGGGGCGAGCACAGATACGCAGTATTTT	CASSPRVGASTDTQYF
TRBV29-1	TRBJ2-5	.	14	TRBD2	TGCAGCGTTGATACTAGCGGGAGTTGGGAGACCCAGTACTTC	CSVDTSGSWETQYF